The rows below give T cell receptor beta chains drawn from one sample of a study of T cell responses to AZD1222 COVID-19 vaccine. The repertoire was sequenced with immunoSEQ multiplex PCR; TCRdb's copy has only in-frame clones and lacks some. The data show approximately 120,000 clones, with about 79% seen just once and about 26% held by the top ten. This material consisted of peripheral blood, taken 28 days after the second AZD1222 dose. These receptor sequences come from an adult who received the AZD1222 COVID-19 vaccine. CDR3s include the opening cysteine and the closing phenylalanine or tryptophan. Fields, in order: D gene, V gene, J gene, clone size, CDR3 DNA, CDR3 protein. A D gene is named only where the DNA matches it firmly. Size is omitted from some rows. Given values are once, few, many or a class for expanded clones.

TRBD1	TRBV6-6	TRBJ1-5	once	TGTGCCAGCAGTCTACGTGGGGACAGTCTACAACATTTT	CASSLRGDSLQHF
TRBD1	TRBV12-5	TRBJ1-1	once	TGTGCTAGTGGTATCACCGGGACAGAGGGATTTTCCTACATGAACACTGAAGCTTTCTTT	CASGITGTEGFSYMNTEAFF
.	TRBV11-2	TRBJ2-3	.	TGTGCCAGCAGCTTAGGCATGACGTCTGCCGGGAGAGATACGCAGTATTTT	CASSLGMTSAGRDTQYF
.	TRBV27	TRBJ1-1	.	TGTGCCAGCAGTTCACCCGGACAAACGAACACTGAAGCTTTCTTT	CASSSPGQTNTEAFF
TRBD1	TRBV7-2	TRBJ1-2	.	TGTGCCAGCAGCTTAAGTGGGACAGCCTCTAAGGGCTACACCTTC	CASSLSGTASKGYTF
TRBD1	TRBV7-2	TRBJ2-4	.	TGTGCTCCCCCGGGGGACAGGGCAAACATTCAGTACTTC	CAPPGDRANIQYF
.	TRBV7-2	TRBJ1-5	.	TGTGCCAGCAGCTCCCGATGGAGCAATCAGCCCCAGCATTTT	CASSSRWSNQPQHF
TRBD1	TRBV6-5	TRBJ1-2	once	TGTGCCAGCAGTTCCCCCTCCAACAGGGGTGGCTACACCTTC	CASSSPSNRGGYTF
TRBD1	TRBV14	TRBJ2-6	.	TGTGCCAGCACCGGGACAGAGTCTTCTGGGGCCAACGTCCTGACTTTC	CASTGTESSGANVLTF
TRBD1	TRBV6-2/TRBV6-3	TRBJ1-1	.	TGTGCCAGCAGCCCCCCCCACAGGGGCTGGGGCCACACTGAAGCTTTCTTT	CASSPPHRGWGHTEAFF
TRBD2	TRBV4-3	TRBJ2-1	.	TGCGCCAGCAGCCAAGATCGGGGGGGTCTATACAATGAGCAGTTCTTC	CASSQDRGGLYNEQFF
TRBD1	TRBV10-3	TRBJ1-5	once	TGTGCCATCAGTGGAGAACAGGGGGTGAAGGATCAGCCCCAGCATTTT	CAISGEQGVKDQPQHF
.	TRBV10-3	TRBJ1-2	.	TGTGCCATCAGTGATTTGAGCTTCTATGGCTACACCTTC	CAISDLSFYGYTF
.	TRBV15	TRBJ1-5	.	TGTGCCACCAGCAGAGATAGTAATTGGGATCGGGCTAATCAGCCCCAGCATTTT	CATSRDSNWDRANQPQHF
.	TRBV13	TRBJ1-1	.	TGTGCCAGCAGCTTAGAAGGTCAGGCGAGCACTGAAGCTTTCTTT	CASSLEGQASTEAFF
.	TRBV4-1	TRBJ2-5	.	TGCGCCAGCAGCCAAAGCCGAGGGGGGATCGGGGAGACCCAGTACTTC	CASSQSRGGIGETQYF
.	TRBV30	TRBJ2-4	.	TGTGCCTGGAGTGTATCTGGCGGAAACATTCAGTACTTC	CAWSVSGGNIQYF
.	TRBV10-1	TRBJ2-3	once	TGCGCCAGCAGTGACACTCGCCTTTGGGAGGATACGCAGTATTTT	CASSDTRLWEDTQYF
.	TRBV9	TRBJ1-6	.	TGTGCCAGCAGCGTAGCGGATTCACCCCTCCACTTT	CASSVADSPLHF
.	TRBV11-2	TRBJ2-1	.	TGTGCCAGCAGCTTTTTGGGGGGGCTTAATGAGCAGTTCTTC	CASSFLGGLNEQFF
TRBD1	TRBV3-1/TRBV3-2	TRBJ1-2	.	TGTGCCAGCAGCCCCACAAGAACACAGGGGAGCCGCTATGGCTACACCTTC	CASSPTRTQGSRYGYTF
.	TRBV6-5	TRBJ2-3	.	TGTGCCAGCAGTTACTCGATGGAGGATAGAGATACGCAGTATTTT	CASSYSMEDRDTQYF
TRBD2	TRBV7-8	TRBJ2-2	.	TGTGCCAGCAGCCCACAGATCGGACTAGCGGAGATCACCGGGGAGCTGTTTTTT	CASSPQIGLAEITGELFF
.	TRBV7-9	TRBJ1-6	.	TGTGCCAGCAGCCCAGACACTGGTTATAATTCACCCCTCCACTTT	CASSPDTGYNSPLHF
TRBD1	TRBV14	TRBJ2-3	.	TGTGCCAGCAGCTGGACAGGGACCGATCAAGATACGCAGTATTTT	CASSWTGTDQDTQYF
.	TRBV2	TRBJ2-5	.	TGTGCCAGCGTCGGCGGCGGGGCCCAAGAGACCCAGTACTTC	CASVGGGAQETQYF
.	TRBV18	TRBJ2-1	.	TGTGCCAGCTCACCAGATAGGGGGATGAGTTACTCCTACAATGAGCAGTTCTTC	CASSPDRGMSYSYNEQFF
.	TRBV5-1	TRBJ2-3	.	TGCGCCAGCGGCGCCTCCGACCACACAGATACGCAGTATTTT	CASGASDHTDTQYF
TRBD1	TRBV18	TRBJ2-5	.	TGTGCCAGCTCGCCAAAGGACAGGATCCAAGAGACCCAGTACTTC	CASSPKDRIQETQYF
TRBD1	TRBV7-9	TRBJ2-7	.	TGTGCCAGCAGCTTAGGACCCTCGGGGACAGATGTATACGAGCAGTACTTC	CASSLGPSGTDVYEQYF
.	TRBV6-5	TRBJ1-2	.	TGTGCCAGCAATAAGGGAGACCCTAACTATGGCTACACCTTC	CASNKGDPNYGYTF
.	TRBV6-1	TRBJ1-6	.	TGTGCCAGCAGTGAAGCTCAGGGTTCACCCCTCCACTTT	CASSEAQGSPLHF
TRBD1	TRBV7-2	TRBJ2-3	.	TGTGCCAGCAGCTTCCAAACCGGGACAGGGAAATCAGATACGCAGTATTTT	CASSFQTGTGKSDTQYF
TRBD1	TRBV9	TRBJ1-2	.	TGTGCCAGCAGCGTAGTTATGGGGACAGACTATGGCTACACCTTC	CASSVVMGTDYGYTF
.	TRBV20-1	TRBJ1-2	.	TGCAGTGCTAGAAGAACTGGCTACACCTTC	CSARRTGYTF
.	TRBV7-9	TRBJ2-5	once	TGTGCCAGCAGCTTTTGGGGAATCGAGACCCAGTACTTC	CASSFWGIETQYF
TRBD1	TRBV28	TRBJ1-2	.	TGTGCCAGCAGTTCCCCCGGGGGCAGGGGGCATGGCTACACCTTC	CASSSPGGRGHGYTF
.	TRBV7-3	TRBJ2-1	.	TGTGCCAGCAGCTTGGACTTCAATGAGCAGTTCTTC	CASSLDFNEQFF
TRBD1	TRBV12-3/TRBV12-4	TRBJ1-1	few	TGTGCCAGCAGTAGATCAGGGGGCACTGAAGCTTTCTTT	CASSRSGGTEAFF
TRBD2	TRBV6-5	TRBJ2-1	.	TGTGCCAGCAGTTACGCGGGACTAGCGGGGGACAATGAGCAGTTCTTC	CASSYAGLAGDNEQFF
.	TRBV11-3	TRBJ2-2	.	TGTGCCAGCAGCTACGGGTGGGCTACCCACACCGGGGAGCTGTTTTTT	CASSYGWATHTGELFF
.	TRBV6-6	TRBJ1-1	.	TGTGCCAGCAGTTACGGGTCCGGTCAGGGATTCACTGAAGCTTTCTTT	CASSYGSGQGFTEAFF
.	TRBV7-2	TRBJ1-6	.	TGTGCCAGCAGCCAGACGAATTCACCCCTCCACTTT	CASSQTNSPLHF
.	TRBV14	TRBJ1-2	.	TGTGCCAGCAGCCAAGTGAGGTTTAACTATGGCTACACCTTC	CASSQVRFNYGYTF
.	TRBV28	TRBJ2-7	.	TGTGCCAGCAGTTCCCACCGGGACTCCTCCATCCCCTACGAGCAGTACTTC	CASSSHRDSSIPYEQYF
.	TRBV5-1	TRBJ1-1	.	TGCGCCAGCAGCTGGGACACCGGGAACACTGAAGCTTTCTTT	CASSWDTGNTEAFF
TRBD1	TRBV30	TRBJ1-2	once	TGTGCCTGGTTGGGGACAGCAATGGTCTATGGCTACACCTTC	CAWLGTAMVYGYTF
.	TRBV18	TRBJ1-6	.	TGTGCCAGCTCACCATCGTACGGGGAGAATTCACCCCTCCACTTT	CASSPSYGENSPLHF
.	TRBV28	TRBJ1-4	.	TGTGCCAGCAGCCCTTGGACTGGTGAAAAACTGTTTTTT	CASSPWTGEKLFF
TRBD1	TRBV9	TRBJ1-2	.	TGTGCCAGCAGCCAAGGACAGGGGGATGGCTACACCTTC	CASSQGQGDGYTF